Here is one T cell receptor (beta chain) with its context. The antigen remains undetermined. This specimen belongs to a study of T-cell reconstitution after alpha-beta-depleted transplantation in children. Overall study results and limits: Expanded graft clones, several hundred of them, were reportedly the source of alpha-beta T cells about two months after transplant. One year after transplant, T-cell counts and diversity came mostly from newly produced T cells.

For TCRbeta, the library was prepared with unique molecular identifiers. TCRdb ran MiXCR on the PCR reads and lists one entry per CDR3 protein. Of about 980,000 distinct CDR3 sequences in the sample, around 30% were seen once. The receptor was isolated from a boy under two years old who had a stem cell transplant for SCID, so the T cells may come from the graft donor. The sequencing here drew on PBMCs, mostly from graft donor cells, taken 360 days after TCRalphabeta/CD19-depleted stem cell transplant.

CDR3: CASSSGQGLYNEQFF. The CDR3 DNA is TGCGCCAGCAGCTCGGGACAGGGCCTTTACAATGAGCAGTTCTTC. The V call is TRBV5-1, the J call TRBJ2-1, with 9 bases matching TRBD1. This CDR3 contains 15 residues. CDR1 and CDR2 (germline): SGHRS, YFSETQ. V trimming: 3 bases; J trimming: 4 bases; junction bases outside the gene matches: 5.